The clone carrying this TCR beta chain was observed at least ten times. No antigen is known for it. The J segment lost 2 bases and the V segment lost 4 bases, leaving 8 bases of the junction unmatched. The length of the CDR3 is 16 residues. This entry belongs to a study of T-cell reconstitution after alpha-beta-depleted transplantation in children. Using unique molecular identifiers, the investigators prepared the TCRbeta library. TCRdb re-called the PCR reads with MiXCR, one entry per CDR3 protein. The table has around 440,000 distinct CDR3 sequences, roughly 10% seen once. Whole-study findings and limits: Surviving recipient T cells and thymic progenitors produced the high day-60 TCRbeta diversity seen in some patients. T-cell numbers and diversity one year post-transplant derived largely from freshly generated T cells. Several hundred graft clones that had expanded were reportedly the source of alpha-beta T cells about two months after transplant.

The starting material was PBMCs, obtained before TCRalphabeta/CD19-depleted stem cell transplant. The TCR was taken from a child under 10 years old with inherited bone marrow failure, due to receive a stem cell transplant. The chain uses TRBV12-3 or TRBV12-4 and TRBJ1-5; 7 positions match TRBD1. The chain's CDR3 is CASSYKTGSGNQPQHF. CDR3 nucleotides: TGTGCCAGCAGTTACAAGACAGGGAGCGGCAATCAGCCCCAGCATTTT.